The clone carrying this TCR beta chain has just one count. Its target is unknown. The CDR3 is made up of 13 amino acids. CDR1 is SQVTM, CDR2 ANQGSEA, per germline. The V gene end was trimmed by 4 bases and the J gene end by 7 bases; junction bases not matched to a gene: 7. Primers for the PCR totalled 60 Vbeta and 13 Jbeta. Per the study methods: Roughly 83 million unique TCR beta chains, about 11 million of them shared, were counted by a later analysis. TCRdb's table, derived via immunoSEQ multiplex PCR, lists solely in-frame clones and lacks some. The V and J calls and clone size are taken from that table; D and trimming were inferred from the DNA. The table lists around 110,000 clones, 50% to 65% of them singletons. This sample is drawn from a study of cytomegalovirus exposure and HLA in healthy donors. Points from the study as a whole: TCR association rates varied by HLA locus in a later analysis, with DRB1 highest and HLA-C lowest. TRBV6-2, TRBV6-3 and some other V segments were unresolvable in 87-base-pair reads. Most TCR sequences proved rare, with some public TCRs found in many donors.

The sequencing input was PBMCs. The TCR was taken from a woman aged 40 to 50 in good health and CMV-seropositive. The V call is TRBV29-1, the J call TRBJ1-1; 9 positions match TRBD1. CDR3 region: CSVAPGTGIEAFF. The DNA of the CDR3 is TGCAGCGTTGCACCCGGGACAGGGATTGAAGCTTTCTTT.